The 29 T cell receptor beta chains reported below all come from one sample, sequenced in a study of shared clonotypes between healthy human individuals. Clones were sequenced by immunoSEQ multiplex PCR, and TCRdb holds only the in-frame ones, with some missing. The table records approximately 1.1 million clones, about 80% of them present only once. The sample comprised memory CD4+ T cells from PBMCs. This sample's subset: CD45RA-negative fraction. The source of these receptors is a man younger than 30 in good health. Some clones in this sample may be carry-over from other donors' samples.

The chain couples TRBV7-2 to TRBJ2-7; possible D gene TRBD1, 6 bases. Germline assignment: CDR1 SGHTA and CDR2 FQGNSA. CDR3 length equals 14 residues. Between the trimmed V and J ends, which lost 8 bases and 0 bases, there was a span of 14 bases. The CDR3 DNA follows: TGTGCCAGCTCCGTACAGGGACCCTCCTACGAGCAGTACTTC. Translation gives CASSVQGPSYEQYF.

The CDR3 DNA is TGTGCCAGCAGGCGCCTTTTGCTTCAAGAGACCCAGTACTTC. Residues: CASRRLLLQETQYF. The chain uses TRBV13 and TRBJ2-5, with D unresolved. The germline V and J ends were trimmed by 6 bases and 2 bases, with 13 bases remaining between them. The CDR3 length is 14 residues. The germline gives CDR1 PRHDT, CDR2 FYEKMQ (reference sequence).

The chain recombines TRBV2 with TRBJ2-3, with TRBD2 matching 14 bases. J was trimmed by 8 bases and V by 7 bases; bases with no gene match: 5. This CDR3 comprises 14 residues. CDR1 is SNHLY and CDR2 is FYNNEI in the germline V gene. The CDR3 here is CASIGTSGSGTQYF. The CDR3 DNA reads TGTGCCAGCATCGGGACTAGCGGGAGTGGTACGCAGTATTTT.

There are a few counts of this clone. Here the CDR3 DNA reads TGTGCCAGCAGCGGACAGTTGAACACTGAAGCTTTCTTT. The encoded protein is CASSGQLNTEAFF. The chain joins TRBV7-9 to TRBJ1-1; a weak D match, TRBD1 (6 bases). The CDR3 runs to 13 residues. Germline V lookup: CDR1 SEHNR, CDR2 FQNEAQ (reference sequence). V dropped 5 bases and J dropped 0 bases, with 7 bases sitting between them.

This rearrangement joins TRBV5-5 to TRBJ2-6; TRBD1 matches 12 bases. The CDR3 loop spans 18 amino acids. Germline loops: CDR1 SGHKS, CDR2 YYEKEE (reference sequence). Trimming at V came to 4 bases and at J to 1 base, leaving 6 bases not matched to a gene. CDR3 nucleotides: TGTGCCAGCAGCAAGGGACAGGGGGCGGATTCTGGGGCCAACGTCCTGACTTTC. Translated, it gives CASSKGQGADSGANVLTF.

This clone has only a few counts. V is TRBV27 and J is TRBJ2-1, with 7 bases identical to TRBD2. Germline-derived CDR1 and CDR2 are MNHEY and SMNVEV (reference sequence). This CDR3 spans 15 amino acids. J gave up 8 bases and V 5 bases, and 12 bases lay outside the gene matches. The CDR3 region has the DNA TGTGCCAGCAGTCCAGCGGGAACCCTGAGCGATGAGCAGTTCTTC. Translating it yields CASSPAGTLSDEQFF.

The chain couples TRBV28 to TRBJ2-1; no reliable D call. Trimming shortened V by 9 bases and J by 4 bases, and 13 bases separated the two germline ends. This CDR3 has 13 amino acids. Germline values: CDR1 MDHEN, CDR2 SYDVKM. The CDR3 DNA reads TGTGCCAGTTCCCCCCCGACTTACAATGAGCAGTTCTTC. Translating gives CASSPPTYNEQFF.

The V gene is TRBV18, the J gene TRBJ2-3; 11 nucleotides line up with TRBD1. This CDR3 region has 16 residues. V was clipped by 4 bases and J by 0 bases; unmatched bases: 3. Germline V gives CDR1 KGHSH, CDR2 LQKENI. The CDR3 sequence: CASSLRTGGSTDTQYF. The DNA of the CDR3 is TGTGCCAGCTCACTGAGGACAGGGGGCAGCACAGATACGCAGTATTTT. The entire variable domain, with the rest obtained from reference TRBV18 and TRBJ2-3, is as follows: NAGVMQNPRHLVRRRGQEARLRCSPMKGHSHVYWYRQLPEEGLKFMVYLQKENIIDESGMPKERFSAEFPKEGPSILRIQQVVRGDSAAYFCASSLRTGGSTDTQYFGPGTRLTVL.

Concerning this clone itself: The same CDR3 also results from other DNA sequences found in this sample. The chain uses TRBV18 and TRBJ1-5; D call uncertain. The CDR3 totals 13 residues. Germline assignment: CDR1 KGHSH and CDR2 LQKENI. V was trimmed by 6 bases and J by 2 bases, leaving 8 bases between them. The CDR3 sequence: CASSPQGNQPQHF. The CDR3 bases are TGTGCCAGCTCCCCCCAGGGCAATCAGCCCCAGCATTTT.

With regard to this clone: Other DNA sequences in the sample encode the same CDR3. J is TRBJ2-5 and V is TRBV2; D unclear. This CDR3 region has 13 residues. The germline V gene encodes CDR1 SNHLY and CDR2 FYNNEI. V was clipped by 2 bases and J by 2 bases, with 6 bases between them. The CDR3 nucleotides are TGTGCCAGCAGTGAAAACAGACAAGAGACCCAGTACTTC. Translated: CASSENRQETQYF.

The V call is TRBV5-6, the J call TRBJ2-7; tentatively, D is TRBD1 (6 bases). V lost 1 base and J 3 bases, leaving 14 bases between the germline ends. In germline, CDR1 is SGHDT, CDR2 YYEEEE. The length of the CDR3 is 15 residues. In DNA form, the CDR3 reads TGTGCCAGCAGCTTGCCGGGCCAGGGGTACTACGAGCAGTACTTC. Its protein product is CASSLPGQGYYEQYF.

The gene calls are TRBV27 and TRBJ1-2; the D is unclear. Germline V gene lookup returns CDR1 MNHEY and CDR2 SMNVEV (reference sequence). This CDR3 has 13 residues. The ends were cut back, 2 bases at V and 6 bases at J, with 10 bases in the middle. In DNA form, the CDR3 reads TGTGCCAGCAGTTTACGGTCTGGAGATGGCTACACCTTC. Residues: CASSLRSGDGYTF.

J is TRBJ1-6 and V is TRBV7-9; no clear D. Germline CDR1 SEHNR, CDR2 FQNEAQ (reference sequence). Trimming removed 0 bases at V and 9 bases at J, with 12 bases between. This CDR3 contains 15 residues. The CDR3 DNA follows: TGTGCCAGCAGCTTAGCGAGCCTGGGAGGTTCACCCCTCCACTTT. Protein product: CASSLASLGGSPLHF.

This clone was seen once. The chain couples TRBV6-1 to TRBJ1-5; no firm D call. Germline CDR1 reads MNHNS; CDR2 reads SASEGT. This CDR3 spans 15 amino acids. V lost 3 bases and J 5 bases, leaving 14 bases between the germline ends. This chain's CDR3 is CASSEAGLRDQPQHF. DNA of the CDR3: TGTGCCAGCAGTGAGGCGGGTTTGAGAGATCAGCCCCAGCATTTT.

The chain employs TRBV19 and TRBJ2-1; D gene uncertain. V was clipped by 5 bases and J by 5 bases, with 7 bases between them. The CDR3 consists of 12 residues. CDR1 is LNHDA, CDR2 SQIVND, per germline (reference sequence). The CDR3 DNA sequence: TGTGCCAGTAGTGTGCGGAACAATGAGCAGTTCTTC. This codes for CASSVRNNEQFF.

This clone was detected a few times. Other DNA variants within this sample encode the same CDR3. This rearrangement joins TRBV28 to TRBJ2-6; D not resolved. The germline gives CDR1 MDHEN, CDR2 SYDVKM. Deletions cut 3 bases from V and 2 bases from J, with 8 bases between. The CDR3 is 15 amino acids. CDR3 DNA sequence: TGTGCCAGCAGTTTGGAGAGTGCTGGGGCCAACGTCCTGACTTTC. Translating it yields CASSLESAGANVLTF.

J is TRBJ2-2 and V is TRBV5-1; D gene uncertain. CDR3 length: 14 residues. V dropped 0 bases and J dropped 5 bases, with 8 bases sitting between them. CDR1 and CDR2 (germline): SGHRS, YFSETQ. CDR3 loop: CASSLAYETGELFF. CDR3 sequence (DNA): TGCGCCAGCAGCTTGGCCTACGAGACCGGGGAGCTGTTTTTT.

A single count supports this clone. V and J are TRBV28 and TRBJ2-7, with D tentatively TRBD1 or TRBD2 (5 bases each). The germline V gene has CDR1 MDHEN and CDR2 SYDVKM. The CDR3 contains 14 residues. V lost 7 bases and J lost 2, with 15 bases in between. The CDR3 region is CASKLEGSPYEQYF. The CDR3 DNA reads TGTGCCAGCAAACTAGAGGGGAGCCCCTACGAGCAGTACTTC.

This sequence joins TRBV5-1 and TRBJ2-5, with TRBD1 matching 9 bases. The V and J ends lost 4 bases and 1 base, in that order; junction bases with no gene match: 2. Per the germline V gene, CDR1 is SGHRS and CDR2 is YFSETQ. This CDR3 is built from 14 residues. CDR3 sequence (DNA): TGCGCCAGCAGCAGGGGACAGGGCCAAGAGACCCAGTACTTC. It is translated as CASSRGQGQETQYF.

This chain uses TRBV21-1 with TRBJ2-7; TRBD1, the D gene given by the table, was not confirmed from the DNA. TRBV21-1 is flagged as a pseudogene. The CDR3 runs to 16 residues. The CDR3 sequence: CASSNRDRTLGWEQYF. The CDR3 bases are TGTGCCAGCAGCAACCGGGACAGGACGTTAGGGTGGGAGCAGTACTTC.

This chain uses TRBV7-9 with TRBJ1-5; the D is unclear. Germline V CDR1 and CDR2: SEHNR, FQNEAQ (reference sequence). This CDR3 comprises 12 residues. With 5 bases removed from V and 8 bases from J, the gap between germline ends came to 10 bases. The CDR3 is CASSLRTEPQHF. The CDR3 DNA reads as TGTGCCAGCAGCCTACGGACGGAGCCCCAGCATTTT. The whole variable domain, remainder taken from reference TRBV7-9 and TRBJ1-5, is DTGVSQNPRHKITKRGQNVTFRCDPISEHNRLYWYRQTLGQGPEFLTYFQNEAQLEKSRLLSDRFSAERPKGSFSTLEIQRTEQGDSAMYLCASSLRTEPQHFGDGTRLSIL.

The chain uses TRBV12-5 and TRBJ2-5, with 14 bases identical to TRBD2. This CDR3 is 17 amino acids long. Germline V gene lookup returns CDR1 LGHNT and CDR2 FRNRAP. V lost 5 bases to trimming and J lost 4 bases; unmatched junction nucleotides: 9. This CDR3 reads CASGRGLAGVLGETQYF. The CDR3 nucleotides are TGTGCTAGTGGTCGGGGACTAGCGGGAGTTTTGGGAGAGACCCAGTACTTC.

Regarding this clone: This specimen includes other DNA sequences encoding the same CDR3. This chain links TRBV5-1 with TRBJ2-7; 8 bases are shared with TRBD2. J gave up 0 bases and V 0 bases, and 2 bases lay outside the gene matches. The CDR3 length is 15 residues. Per germline, CDR1 SGHRS and CDR2 YFSETQ. The CDR3 DNA reads TGCGCCAGCAGCTTGGGGGCGGGAGGCTCCTACGAGCAGTACTTC. It yields the protein CASSLGAGGSYEQYF.

CDR3 region: CASSLYYREGSYNEQFF. In nucleotides, the CDR3 is TGTGCCAGCAGTTTATATTACCGGGAGGGGTCCTACAATGAGCAGTTCTTC. The V and J genes are TRBV27 and TRBJ2-1, with 8 bases that match TRBD2. The CDR3 extends over 17 amino acids. Germline V CDR1 and CDR2: MNHEY, SMNVEV (reference sequence). J lost 1 base, V lost 1 base, and 6 bases had no gene match.

This clone was picked up one time. V gene TRBV2 combines with J gene TRBJ1-3; 10 bases agree with TRBD1. This CDR3 is 14 amino acids long. Germline CDR1 SNHLY, CDR2 FYNNEI. The junction had 5 bases not matched to a gene; V was cut back by 9 bases and J by 3 bases. The CDR3 here is CASERDRGGNTIYF. CDR3 bases: TGTGCCAGTGAGAGGGACAGGGGTGGAAACACCATATATTTT.

This chain links TRBV10-2 with TRBJ1-2, with 8 bases fitting TRBD1. Germline CDR1 is WSHSY and CDR2 is SAAADI. The CDR3 consists of 15 residues. V shed 2 bases, J shed 4 bases, and the junction held 6 bases outside the gene matches. In DNA form, the CDR3 reads TGCGCCAGCAGTGAGATAAACAGGGGGAGCTATGGCTACACCTTC. Translated: CASSEINRGSYGYTF.

This chain links TRBV18 with TRBJ1-1, with TRBD1 as a possible D gene (5 bases). CDR3 length equals 17 residues. The germline CDR1 and CDR2 sequences are KGHSH and LQKENI. With 0 bases removed from V and 0 bases from J, the gap between germline ends came to 14 bases. The CDR3 spells CASSPPGQGFMNTEAFF. The DNA for the CDR3 is TGTGCCAGCTCACCACCCGGTCAGGGTTTTATGAACACTGAAGCTTTCTTT.

This rearrangement joins TRBV18 to TRBJ1-1, with D perhaps matching TRBD1 (6 bases). The V gene's germline CDR1 is KGHSH and CDR2 LQKENI. This CDR3 has 15 amino acids. Trimming took 4 bases from V and 1 from J, leaving 13 bases between them. The CDR3 spells CASSLRTDPNTEAFF. DNA for the CDR3: TGTGCCAGCTCACTCAGGACAGATCCGAACACTGAAGCTTTCTTT.

The V call is TRBV7-2, the J call TRBJ1-5; the match to TRBD1 covers 12 bases. The germline gives CDR1 SGHTA, CDR2 FQGNSA. The CDR3 is 17 residues long. The ends lost 5 bases at V and 0 bases at J; junction bases unmatched: 5. Here the CDR3 reads CASSVGTGGFSNQPQHF. The CDR3 coding sequence is TGTGCCAGCAGCGTAGGGACAGGGGGCTTTAGCAATCAGCCCCAGCATTTT.